The 25 T cell receptor beta chains listed next were all sequenced from one sample in a study of T cell clonotyping in hematopoietic cell transplantation. Only in-frame clones appear in the TCRdb table, and some are missing; sequencing was by immunoSEQ multiplex PCR. The sample has around 4,000 clones, around 95% seen once. Sequenced material: PBMCs, taken 30 days after allogeneic stem cell transplant. The source of these receptors is a male patient in his fifties who had an allogeneic stem cell transplant from a related donor, so the T cells may come from the graft donor. Some clones in this sample may be carry-over from other donors' samples.

This sequence joins TRBV7-9 and TRBJ2-5; 9 positions agree with TRBD1. Germline V gives CDR1 SEHNR, CDR2 FQNEAQ (reference sequence). With 4 bases clipped from V and 5 bases from J, the junction kept 5 bases outside the gene matches. The CDR3 spans 14 residues. The CDR3 protein is CASSYGTGLETQYF. CDR3 nucleotide sequence: TGTGCCAGCAGCTACGGGACAGGGTTGGAGACCCAGTACTTC.

The chain has TRBV6-5 and TRBJ1-3; D remains ambiguous. V was shortened by 6 bases and J by 3 bases, with 15 bases between the two germline ends. Germline V lookup: CDR1 MNHEY, CDR2 SVGAGI. The CDR3 covers 15 residues. Written as DNA, the CDR3 is TGTGCCAGCAGCCACAAGGCTTTCGGTGGAAACACCATATATTTT. Residues: CASSHKAFGGNTIYF.

The chain combines TRBV18 with TRBJ1-5, with D possibly being TRBD1 (5 bases). CDR3 length: 14 residues. From germline, CDR1 is KGHSH and CDR2 LQKENI. V was shortened by 3 bases and J by 5 bases, with 11 bases between the two germline ends. The CDR3 sequence: CASSPGQGYQPQHF. The CDR3 DNA is TGTGCCAGCTCACCGGGGCAGGGTTATCAGCCCCAGCATTTT.

V usage is TRBV6-1 and J usage is TRBJ1-2, with a tentative D call TRBD1 (5 bases). Between the trimmed V and J ends, which lost 8 bases and 4 bases, there was a span of 14 bases. This CDR3 is 13 amino acids long. Germline V CDR1 and CDR2: MNHNS, SASEGT. CDR3 nucleotide sequence: TGTGCCAGCCGGGACTACAACCGCTATGGCTACACCTTC. Translated: CASRDYNRYGYTF.

V usage is TRBV7-8 and J usage is TRBJ2-3; D gene ambiguous. The CDR3 totals 17 residues. Germline V lookup: CDR1 SGHVS, CDR2 FQNEAQ. V was cut by 3 bases and J by 0 bases, with 16 bases left in between. The CDR3 region has the DNA TGTGCCAGCAGCTTCCCGCGGCACGGATCAAGCACAGATACGCAGTATTTT. It codes for CASSFPRHGSSTDTQYF.

The CDR3 protein is CASSSGRNQPQHF. CDR3 in DNA: TGTGCCAGCTCCTCCGGAAGGAATCAGCCCCAGCATTTT. This chain uses TRBV18 with TRBJ1-5; D gene uncertain. This CDR3 contains 13 residues. V lost 6 bases to trimming and J lost 4 bases, with 10 bases between them. Germline V gene data show CDR1 as KGHSH and CDR2 as LQKENI.

The chain carries TRBV27 and TRBJ2-7, with 10 bases matching TRBD2. Germline V gene lookup returns CDR1 MNHEY and CDR2 SMNVEV (reference sequence). There are 17 residues in the CDR3. J lost 4 bases, V lost 5 bases, and 14 bases had no gene match. This CDR3 is CASSPSPSSGSWYEQYF. The CDR3 DNA sequence: TGTGCCAGCAGTCCATCCCCCTCTAGCGGGAGTTGGTACGAGCAGTACTTC.

V is TRBV6-5 and J is TRBJ1-6, with D tentatively TRBD1 (5 bases). Trimming removed 4 bases at V and 3 bases at J, with 10 bases between. This CDR3 comprises 15 residues. Germline CDR1 is MNHEY and CDR2 is SVGAGI. This chain's CDR3 is CASSSFDSYNSPLHF. The CDR3 DNA sequence: TGTGCCAGCAGTTCTTTTGACAGCTATAATTCACCCCTCCACTTT.

The chain uses TRBV7-8 and TRBJ2-2, with 15 bases aligning to TRBD2. This CDR3 region has 20 residues. Germline-derived CDR1 and CDR2 are SGHVS and FQNEAQ. V was clipped by 2 bases and J by 0 bases; unmatched bases: 7. In DNA form, the CDR3 reads TGTGCCAGCAGCTTATCCGTGGGACTAGCGGGGGGCGCGAACACCGGGGAGCTGTTTTTT. Translating gives CASSLSVGLAGGANTGELFF.

This clone is a singleton in its sample. The chain links TRBV27 to TRBJ1-2, with unresolved D. The CDR3 is 14 residues long. V lost 6 bases, J lost 3 bases, and 14 bases lay in between. Germline loops: CDR1 MNHEY, CDR2 SMNVEV (reference sequence). The DNA for the CDR3 is TGTGCCAGCAGCCTCAAGTGGGGATACTATGGCTACACCTTC. Amino acids: CASSLKWGYYGYTF.

The V call is TRBV18, the J call TRBJ2-7; 9 bases map to TRBD1. V shed 3 bases, J shed 2 bases, and the junction held 8 bases outside the gene matches. Looked up from germline, CDR1 is KGHSH and CDR2 is LQKENI. The CDR3 is 16 residues long. The CDR3 spells CASSPQTGTGTYEQYF. CDR3 DNA: TGTGCCAGCTCACCCCAGACCGGGACAGGGACCTACGAGCAGTACTTC.

The rearrangement links TRBV5-1 to TRBJ2-1; D remains ambiguous. V gave up 3 bases and J gave up 8 bases, with 15 bases separating them. CDR1 and CDR2 from the germline V gene are SGHRS and YFSETQ. This CDR3 is 14 amino acids long. The CDR3 loop reads CASSSVRPNDEQFF. CDR3 sequence (DNA): TGCGCCAGCAGCTCGGTAAGGCCCAACGATGAGCAGTTCTTC.

The chain carries TRBV6-5 and TRBJ2-4; D is unclear. The CDR3 extends over 14 amino acids. The germline V and J ends were trimmed by 6 bases and 8 bases, with 17 bases remaining between them. Germline lookup yields CDR1 MNHEY and CDR2 SVGAGI. CDR3: CASRFRVPDDIQYF. CDR3 in DNA: TGTGCCAGCAGATTCCGGGTCCCCGACGACATTCAGTACTTC.

This chain uses TRBV19 with TRBJ1-5; D uncertain. Germline lookup yields CDR1 LNHDA and CDR2 SQIVND (reference sequence). Between the trimmed V and J ends, which lost 2 bases and 3 bases, there was a span of 2 bases. The CDR3 consists of 12 residues. The chain's CDR3 is CASSIFNQPQHF. CDR3 nucleotides: TGTGCCAGTAGTATATTCAATCAGCCCCAGCATTTT.

The chain uses TRBV6-5 and TRBJ2-7; D not certain. V shed 2 bases and J shed 6 bases, with 11 bases lying between them. The CDR3 is 13 amino acids. From germline, CDR1 is MNHEY and CDR2 SVGAGI. The chain's CDR3 is CASSYGPRSEQYF. The CDR3 DNA reads TGTGCCAGCAGTTACGGACCTCGTTCCGAGCAGTACTTC.

With respect to this clone: The DNA is omitted, as the CDR3 cannot be located on it reliably, and the CDR3 follows TCRdb's listing. The rearrangement uses TRBV15 and TRBJ1-2. With termini counted, the CDR3 has 16 amino acids. In germline, CDR1 is LNHNV, CDR2 YYDKDF (reference sequence). This CDR3 is CATSIRRRGNNYGYTF.

The chain carries TRBV7-8 and TRBJ2-3; D gene uncertain. Between the trimmed V and J ends, which lost 5 bases and 0 bases, there was a span of 9 bases. Germline loops: CDR1 SGHVS, CDR2 FQNEAQ. The CDR3 spans 14 residues. CDR3 protein: CASSGRSSTDTQYF. In DNA form, the CDR3 reads TGTGCCAGCAGCGGACGGTCTAGCACAGATACGCAGTATTTT.

The J gene is TRBJ2-5, the V gene TRBV21-1; the D call TRBD1 from the table was never checked on the DNA. TRBV21-1 is a known pseudogene. The CDR3 is 16 amino acids. Here the CDR3 reads CASSPRDREGEETQYF. CDR3 nucleotide sequence: TGTGCCAGCAGCCCCCGGGACAGGGAAGGAGAAGAGACCCAGTACTTC.

This clone was observed a single time. CDR3 nucleotide sequence: TGTGCCAGCAGGTATATAGCGGGGGGCCGCACAGATACGCAGTATTTT. Translation gives CASRYIAGGRTDTQYF. The gene calls are TRBV27 and TRBJ2-3; TRBD2 aligns across 10 bases. Germline CDR1 and CDR2: MNHEY and SMNVEV (reference sequence). V shed 6 bases, J shed 1 base, and the junction held 7 bases outside the gene matches. This CDR3 contains 16 residues.

V is TRBV5-6 and J is TRBJ2-7; 9 bases fit TRBD1. The germline gives CDR1 SGHDT, CDR2 YYEEEE. With V trimmed by 4 bases and J by 2 bases, 4 bases remained unmatched. This CDR3 comprises 14 residues. The chain's CDR3 is CASSRGQGPYEQYF. The DNA for the CDR3 is TGTGCCAGCAGCCGGGGACAGGGACCCTACGAGCAGTACTTC.

This clone appeared once. This chain connects TRBV7-9 to TRBJ2-7; weak D call: TRBD2 (5 bases). The CDR3 sequence is 16 residues long. Germline lookup yields CDR1 SEHNR and CDR2 FQNEAQ (reference sequence). Deletions cut 2 bases from V and 1 base from J, with 15 bases between. The chain's CDR3 is CASSLPPGRGSYEQYF. CDR3 bases: TGTGCCAGCAGCTTACCTCCGGGCCGGGGATCCTACGAGCAGTACTTC.

The rearrangement uses TRBV11-3 and TRBJ2-7; 8 positions match TRBD1. CDR1 is SGHNT, CDR2 YENEEA, per germline. The CDR3 loop spans 18 amino acids. With V trimmed by 5 bases and J by 6 bases, 21 bases remained unmatched. CDR3 coding DNA: TGTGCCAGCAGCCCGGCTTCAGCCTCCGGGACAGGAGCATTCGAGCAGTACTTC. Translating gives CASSPASASGTGAFEQYF.

The J gene is TRBJ2-3, the V gene TRBV5-8, with 13 bases identical to TRBD2. Trimming removed 5 bases from V and 3 bases from J; junction bases left unmatched: 6. The CDR3 extends over 16 amino acids. Germline V gives CDR1 SGHTS, CDR2 YDEGEE. CDR3 sequence reads: CASSRGTSGETDTQYF. CDR3 sequence (DNA): TGTGCCAGCAGTCGAGGGACTAGCGGGGAAACAGATACGCAGTATTTT.

The chain links TRBV10-3 to TRBJ1-2; D is uncertain. The CDR3 extends over 13 amino acids. Germline CDR1 ENHRY, CDR2 SYGVKD. Trimming took off 8 bases at V and 5 bases at J, with 15 bases between the two ends. The CDR3 DNA is TGTGCCATCTCTCGGACGGGAGAATATGGCTACACCTTC. Translated, it gives CAISRTGEYGYTF.

This chain's CDR3 is CAISESGRGWTEAFF. For the CDR3, the DNA is TGTGCCATCAGTGAGTCCGGCAGGGGATGGACTGAAGCTTTCTTT. The chain recombines TRBV10-3 with TRBJ1-1; weak D call: TRBD1 (6 bases). This CDR3 spans 15 amino acids. The germline CDR1 and CDR2 sequences are ENHRY and SYGVKD. The germline V and J ends were trimmed by 0 bases and 5 bases, with 13 bases remaining between them.